The 7 T cell receptor beta chains listed next were all sequenced from one sample in a study of OX40 agonist ivuxolimab in advanced cancers. Method: immunoSEQ multiplex PCR; TCRdb's copy keeps in-frame clones and lacks some. The sample consists of some 54,000 clones, approximately 84% of them appearing once. The input for sequencing was CD4+ or CD8+ T cells sorted from blood, taken in a trial of the OX40 agonist ivuxolimab. Receptor source: an adult with an advanced solid tumor such as melanoma, head and neck, liver or kidney cancer.

This sequence joins TRBV6-6 and TRBJ1-1; no reliable D call. The CDR3 sequence is 12 residues long. Trimming took 4 bases from V and 8 from J, leaving 11 bases between them. Germline V CDR1 and CDR2: MNHNY, SVGAGI (reference sequence). The DNA for the CDR3 is TGTGCCAGCAGTTCCCCGGGCTCCGAAGCTTTCTTT. Amino acids: CASSSPGSEAFF.

This clone appeared once. V gene TRBV7-2 combines with J gene TRBJ2-3, with a tentative D call TRBD1 (5 bases). The CDR3 length is 15 residues. Trimming left V 3 bases short and J 2 bases short, with 12 bases between. Germline assignment: CDR1 SGHTA and CDR2 FQGNSA. CDR3 in DNA: TGTGCCAGCAGCTTTTCTGGGGCCTACACAGATACGCAGTATTTT. Protein sequence: CASSFSGAYTDTQYF.

The chain employs TRBV28 and TRBJ2-2; D perhaps matches TRBD2 (6 bases). V was cut by 6 bases and J by 5 bases, with 10 bases left in between. The CDR3 covers 13 residues. Germline assignment: CDR1 MDHEN and CDR2 SYDVKM. CDR3 nucleotide sequence: TGTGCCAGCAGACGGAGGGGAACCGGGGAGCTGTTTTTT. The encoded protein is CASRRRGTGELFF.

As concerns this clone: An end of the junction differs from the germline gene, which may be a read error. The chain joins TRBV5-6 to TRBJ1-2; the match to TRBD1 covers 8 bases. The CDR3 runs to 12 residues. CDR1 and CDR2 from the germline V gene are SGHDT and YYEEEE. The CDR3 DNA reads as TGTGCCAGCAGCCAATGGACAGGGCCTACTCTCTTC. Translating gives CASSQWTGPTLF. The full variable domain, rest sourced from reference TRBV5-6 and TRBJ1-2, is DAGVTQSPTHLIKTRGQQVTLRCSPKSGHDTVSWYQQALGQGPQFIFQYYEEEERQRGNFPDRFSGHQFPNYSSELNVNALLLGDSALYLCASSQWTGPTLFGSGTRLTVV.

This chain connects TRBV7-2 to TRBJ2-1; the match to TRBD2 covers 8 bases. This CDR3 spans 13 amino acids. V shed 3 bases, J shed 8 bases, and the junction held 3 bases outside the gene matches. The germline V gene has CDR1 SGHTA and CDR2 FQGNSA. This CDR3 is CASSLQAGDEQFF. CDR3 nucleotide sequence: TGTGCCAGCAGCTTGCAAGCGGGAGATGAGCAGTTCTTC.

On this clone itself: Sequence at one end of the junction differs from germline and may be a read error. The V and J genes are TRBV19 and TRBJ1-5; D is undetermined. Germline CDR1 is LNHDA and CDR2 is SQIVND (reference sequence). The CDR3 loop spans 16 amino acids. CDR3 in amino acids: CATTHRRAAGNRPQHF. CDR3 DNA: TGTGCCACCACACATCGGCGGGCAGCTGGCAATCGGCCCCAGCATTTT.

The J gene is TRBJ1-2, the V gene TRBV6-1, with D perhaps matching TRBD1 (5 bases). The CDR3 spans 13 residues. The germline V gene has CDR1 MNHNS and CDR2 SASEGT. Trimming shortened V by 6 bases and J by 0 bases, and 8 bases separated the two germline ends. The CDR3 sequence: CASRRQTNYGYTF. The CDR3 region has the DNA TGTGCCAGCAGACGACAGACTAACTATGGCTACACCTTC.